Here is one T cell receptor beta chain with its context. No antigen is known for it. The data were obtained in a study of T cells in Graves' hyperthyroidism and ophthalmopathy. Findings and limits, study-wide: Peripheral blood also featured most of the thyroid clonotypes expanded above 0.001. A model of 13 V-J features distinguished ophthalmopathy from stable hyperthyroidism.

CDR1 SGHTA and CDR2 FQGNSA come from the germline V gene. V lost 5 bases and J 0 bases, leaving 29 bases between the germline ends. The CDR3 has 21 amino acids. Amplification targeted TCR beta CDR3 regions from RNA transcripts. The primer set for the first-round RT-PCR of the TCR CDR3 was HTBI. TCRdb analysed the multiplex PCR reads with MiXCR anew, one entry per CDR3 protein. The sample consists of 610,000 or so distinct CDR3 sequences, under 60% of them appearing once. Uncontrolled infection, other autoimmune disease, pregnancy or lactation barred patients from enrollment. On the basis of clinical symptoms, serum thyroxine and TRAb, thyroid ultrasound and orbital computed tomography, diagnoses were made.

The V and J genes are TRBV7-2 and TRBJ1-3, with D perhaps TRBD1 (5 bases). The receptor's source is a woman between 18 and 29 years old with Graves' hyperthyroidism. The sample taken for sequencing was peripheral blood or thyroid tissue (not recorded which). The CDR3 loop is CASSPVLRDLRTPLSGNTIYF. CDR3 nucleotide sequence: TGTGCCAGCAGCCCGGTCCTCCGGGACCTTAGGACCCCCCTCTCTGGAAACACCATATATTTT. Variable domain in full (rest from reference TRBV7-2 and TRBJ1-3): GAGVSQSPSNKVTEKGKDVELRCDPISGHTALYWYRQSLGQGLEFLIYFQGNSAPDKSGLPSDRFSAERTGGSVSTLTIQRTQQEDSAVYLCASSPVLRDLRTPLSGNTIYFGEGSWLTVV.